This is a list of T cell receptor beta chains from one sample in a study of high-grade serous ovarian cancer treatment subgroups. The repertoire was sequenced with immunoSEQ multiplex PCR; TCRdb's copy has only in-frame clones and lacks some. The sample holds about 1,600 clones, under 80% seen once. The sequenced sample was tumor tissue. These receptors all stem from a human donor with high-grade serous ovarian cancer. Each CDR3 is given without its conserved first and last residue. D genes are given only for firm matches.

j_gene | d_gene | v_gene | CDR3aa
TRBJ2-1 | - | TRBV6-1 | ASSDFREQF
TRBJ2-7 | - | TRBV10-2 | ASSEFSTTSYEQY
TRBJ2-2 | - | TRBV6-1 | ASINGLNTGELF
TRBJ1-5 | - | TRBV30 | AWSVQTNQPQH
TRBJ1-2 | - | TRBV6-1 | ASSGRQPINYGYT
TRBJ2-2 | - | TRBV7-2 | ASSLVYTGELF
TRBJ1-2 | - | TRBV6-5 | ASSYSVQGSYGYT
TRBJ2-5 | - | TRBV13 | ASSLARTGKETQY
TRBJ2-5 | - | TRBV9 | ASSVGGYLETQY
TRBJ1-2 | - | TRBV5-1 | ASSLDGTPEGYT
TRBJ1-5 | - | TRBV23-1 | ASSSDPYSNQPQH
TRBJ1-1 | - | TRBV5-1 | ASSLGIPGGDTEAF
TRBJ1-5 | - | TRBV7-2 | ASSLVPNSNQPQH
TRBJ1-6 | - | TRBV10-2 | ASSELGFDSPLH
TRBJ2-7 | TRBD2 | TRBV5-1 | ASSLTAGGGYEQY
TRBJ1-6 | TRBD1 | TRBV9 | ASSATQGTGGSPLH
TRBJ2-5 | - | TRBV6-6 | ASRGEETQY
TRBJ1-3 | - | TRBV4-3 | ASSPSWSGNTIY
TRBJ2-1 | - | TRBV19 | ASSIAPLGGALDEQF
TRBJ2-7 | TRBD1 | TRBV4-2 | ASSYTTGGLTYEQY
TRBJ2-1 | TRBD2 | TRBV7-9 | ASSNIIAGGHYNEQF
TRBJ1-1 | - | TRBV19 | ASSITGNTEAF
TRBJ2-7 | TRBD2 | TRBV7-2 | ASSLSLAGGASGEQY
TRBJ2-7 | - | TRBV7-6 | ASSPAFGEQY
TRBJ2-4 | TRBD2 | TRBV27 | ASSPWTSGGVGKNIQY
TRBJ2-3 | TRBD2 | TRBV4-2 | ASSQDISGGVDTQY
TRBJ1-3 | TRBD1 | TRBV5-6 | ASSRTGGGNTIY
TRBJ1-1 | - | TRBV11-2 | ASSLNSAEAF
TRBJ2-1 | - | TRBV7-9 | ASSPKVWGDNEQF
TRBJ2-1 | TRBD2 | TRBV29-1 | SVFTSGSYNEQF
TRBJ1-5 | - | TRBV6-1 | ASSEDGLRHQPQH
TRBJ2-7 | - | TRBV2 | ASRGTGSYEQY
TRBJ2-1 | - | TRBV6-5 | ASSYPTAGHNEQF